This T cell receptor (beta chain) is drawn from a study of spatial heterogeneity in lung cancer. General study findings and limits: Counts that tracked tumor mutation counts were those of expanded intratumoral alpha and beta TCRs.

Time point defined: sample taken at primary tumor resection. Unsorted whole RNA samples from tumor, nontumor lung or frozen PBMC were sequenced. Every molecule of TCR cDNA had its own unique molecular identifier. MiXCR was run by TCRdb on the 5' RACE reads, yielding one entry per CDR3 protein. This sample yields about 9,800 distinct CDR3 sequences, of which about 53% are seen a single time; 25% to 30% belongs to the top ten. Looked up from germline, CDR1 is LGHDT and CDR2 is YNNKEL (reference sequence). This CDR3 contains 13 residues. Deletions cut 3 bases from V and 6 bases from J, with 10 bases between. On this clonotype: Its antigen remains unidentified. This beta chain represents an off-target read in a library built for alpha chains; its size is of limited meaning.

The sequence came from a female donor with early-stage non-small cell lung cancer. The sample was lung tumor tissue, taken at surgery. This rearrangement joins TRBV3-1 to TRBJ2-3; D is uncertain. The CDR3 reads CASSQGSPDTQYF. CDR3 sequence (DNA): TGTGCCAGCAGCCAGGGGTCCCCGGATACGCAGTATTTT.